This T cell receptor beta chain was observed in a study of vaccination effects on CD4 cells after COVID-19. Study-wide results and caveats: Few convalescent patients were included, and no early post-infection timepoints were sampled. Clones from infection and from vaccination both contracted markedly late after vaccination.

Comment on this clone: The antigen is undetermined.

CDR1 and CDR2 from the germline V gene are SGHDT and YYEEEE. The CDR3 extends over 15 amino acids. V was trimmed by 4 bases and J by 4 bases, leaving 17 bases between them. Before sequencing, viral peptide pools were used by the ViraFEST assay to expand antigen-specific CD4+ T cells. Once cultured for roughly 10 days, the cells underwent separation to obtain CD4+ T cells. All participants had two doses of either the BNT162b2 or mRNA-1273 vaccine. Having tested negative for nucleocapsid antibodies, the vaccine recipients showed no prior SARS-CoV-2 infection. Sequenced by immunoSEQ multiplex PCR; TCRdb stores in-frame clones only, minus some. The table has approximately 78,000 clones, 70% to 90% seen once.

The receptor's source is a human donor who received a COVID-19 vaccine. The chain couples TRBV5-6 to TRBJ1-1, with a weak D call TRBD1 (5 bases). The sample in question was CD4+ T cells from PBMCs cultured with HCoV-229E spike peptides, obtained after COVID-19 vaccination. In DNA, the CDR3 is TGTGCCAGCAGCCGGTTAGGGGAGGGATCCACTGAAGCTTTCTTT. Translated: CASSRLGEGSTEAFF.